This T cell receptor beta chain was sequenced for a study of cytomegalovirus exposure and HLA in healthy donors. Study overall: Within an early data release were about 80 million unique TCRs drawn from HLA-typed donors.

Both 60 Vbeta primers and 13 Jbeta primers went into the PCR. This table comes from immunoSEQ multiplex PCR, and its TCRdb copy is limited to in-frame clones, with some not included. The sample carries 99,000 or so clones, about 75% recorded once. Whole-study findings and limits: In vitro checks showed that a few CMV-associated chains really do target CMV antigens.

This clone was counted only a few times. The antigen is unknown. Sequencing was carried out using PBMCs. This receptor was identified in a man aged 55 to 70 in good health and CMV-seropositive.

CDR3 nucleotides: TGTGCCAGCAGTTATGAACGACTAGCGGGGACAGATACGCAGTATTTT. Encoded protein: CASSYERLAGTDTQYF. The chain couples TRBV2 to TRBJ2-3; 11 nucleotides line up with TRBD2. Germline V gene sequence: CDR1 SNHLY, CDR2 FYNNEI. V dropped 5 bases and J dropped 3; count of bases not matched to a gene: 7. The CDR3 covers 16 residues.